The 17 T cell receptor beta chains presented below share a single source sample, sequenced in a study of cytomegalovirus exposure and HLA in healthy donors. Primers: 60 Vbeta forward and 13 Jbeta reverse. Only in-frame clones appear in the TCRdb table, and some are missing; sequencing was by immunoSEQ multiplex PCR. The sample holds roughly 90,000 clones, 80% to 90% seen once. Material: PBMCs. Receptors originate from a man aged 25 to 45 in good health and CMV-seropositive.

The chain is built from TRBV18 and TRBJ1-2; 7 nucleotides agree with TRBD1. The CDR3 contains 14 residues. Trimming removed 3 bases from V and 7 bases from J; junction bases left unmatched: 8. CDR1 and CDR2 (germline): KGHSH, LQKENI. This chain's CDR3 is CASSPGTVRGGYTF. CDR3 sequence (DNA): TGTGCCAGCTCACCTGGGACAGTCAGGGGTGGCTACACCTTC.

This chain links TRBV27 with TRBJ2-7; D is perhaps TRBD2 (6 bases). V gave up 6 bases and J gave up 7 bases, with 19 bases separating them. Germline CDR1 reads MNHEY; CDR2 reads SMNVEV (reference sequence). CDR3 size: 14 residues. The CDR3 sequence is CASSDGSPLREQYF. CDR3 DNA: TGTGCCAGCAGCGACGGGAGCCCGCTGAGGGAGCAGTACTTC.

The chain links TRBV28 to TRBJ2-1; a weak D match, TRBD1 (5 bases). From germline, CDR1 is MDHEN and CDR2 SYDVKM. The CDR3 spans 16 residues. Trimming cost V 3 bases and J 2 bases, with 14 bases left between them. The CDR3 spells CASSFVQGKTYNEQFF. The DNA of the CDR3 is TGTGCCAGCAGTTTTGTCCAGGGAAAGACCTACAATGAGCAGTTCTTC.

This chain joins TRBV18 and TRBJ2-7, with D tentatively TRBD1 (5 bases). Germline V gene lookup returns CDR1 KGHSH and CDR2 LQKENI. The CDR3 is 17 residues long. Trimming took off 3 bases at V and 0 bases at J, with 18 bases between the two ends. CDR3 region: CASSPRWGGDTSYEQYF. The DNA of the CDR3 is TGTGCCAGCTCACCCCGGTGGGGCGGTGATACCTCCTACGAGCAGTACTTC.

This clone was seen a handful of times. Other nucleotide sequences from this sample produce the same CDR3. The rearrangement uses TRBV5-4 and TRBJ1-1; unclear D gene. This CDR3 contains 12 residues. Germline CDR1 and CDR2: SGHNT and YYREEE (reference sequence). The V and J ends lost 2 bases and 4 bases respectively, with 6 bases between them. The DNA for the CDR3 is TGTGCCAGCAGCTTACGGGGCACTGAAGCTTTCTTT. Translation: CASSLRGTEAFF.

The CDR3 DNA follows: TGTGCCAGCAGCAAAGGGGGACAAGGGTTCGCTGAAGCTTTCTTT. Encoded protein: CASSKGGQGFAEAFF. The rearrangement links TRBV7-2 to TRBJ1-1; TRBD1 is a possible D gene (6 bases). Germline CDR1 and CDR2: SGHTA and FQGNSA. Between the trimmed V and J ends, which lost 5 bases and 6 bases, there was a span of 19 bases. The CDR3 runs to 15 residues.

V usage is TRBV28 and J usage is TRBJ2-7; D not resolved. The CDR3 consists of 12 residues. Trimming took 3 bases from V and 5 from J, leaving 8 bases between them. Looked up from germline, CDR1 is MDHEN and CDR2 is SYDVKM. Here the CDR3 reads CASSLRGDEQYF. The DNA for the CDR3 is TGTGCCAGCAGTTTGCGAGGAGACGAGCAGTACTTC.

The chain has TRBV7-9 and TRBJ2-1; a possible D gene is TRBD2 (6 bases). CDR3 length: 15 residues. Germline-derived CDR1 and CDR2 are SEHNR and FQNEAQ (reference sequence). V dropped 1 base and J dropped 1 base, with 8 bases sitting between them. The CDR3 nucleotides read TGTGCCAGCAGCTTAGGCGGGGATTCCTACAATGAGCAGTTCTTC. Translating gives CASSLGGDSYNEQFF.

The rearrangement uses TRBV10-2 and TRBJ2-2; TRBD2 aligns across 12 bases. The CDR3 runs 17 residues. Per the germline V gene, CDR1 is WSHSY and CDR2 is SAAADI. V was clipped by 5 bases and J by 5 bases; unmatched bases: 9. In DNA, the CDR3 is TGCGCCAGCAGTATTCCTAGCGGGAGGGCCCGTACCGGGGAGCTGTTTTTT. Amino acids: CASSIPSGRARTGELFF.

V gene TRBV28 combines with J gene TRBJ2-7; 9 nucleotides line up with TRBD1. The junction had 9 bases not matched to a gene; V was cut back by 5 bases and J by 4 bases. Germline CDR1 reads MDHEN; CDR2 reads SYDVKM. The CDR3 extends over 15 amino acids. CDR3 loop: CASSQQGAEGYEQYF. The CDR3, as DNA: TGTGCCAGCAGTCAACAGGGGGCGGAGGGTTACGAGCAGTACTTC.

This chain uses TRBV9 with TRBJ2-5; TRBD2 matches 11 bases. CDR1 is SGDLS and CDR2 is YYNGEE in the germline V gene. The V gene end was trimmed by 0 bases and the J gene end by 7 bases; junction bases not matched to a gene: 8. This CDR3 spans 16 amino acids. The CDR3 DNA reads TGTGCCAGCAGCGTAGTAGCGGGAGGGCCTTTAGGGACCCAGTACTTC. This sequence encodes CASSVVAGGPLGTQYF.

The rearrangement uses TRBV30 and TRBJ2-1; 7 nucleotides align to TRBD2. The ends lost 1 base at V and 4 bases at J; junction bases unmatched: 10. The CDR3 runs 16 residues. CDR1 and CDR2 (germline): GTSNPN, SVGIG (reference sequence). CDR3 DNA: TGTGCCTGGAGTGCTTATAGCGGGCCAGGGTACAATGAGCAGTTCTTC. Protein product: CAWSAYSGPGYNEQFF.

In regard to this clone: One end of the junction fails to match germline, which may point to a read error. The chain carries TRBV5-1 and TRBJ2-5, with D perhaps TRBD1 or TRBD2 (5 bases each). Per the germline V gene, CDR1 is SGHRS and CDR2 is YFSETQ. The CDR3 has 13 residues. This chain's CDR3 is CATSVGEWETQYF. Written as DNA, the CDR3 is TGCGCCACCAGCGTGGGGGAGTGGGAGACCCAGTACTTC.

This chain links TRBV7-9 with TRBJ1-4; 8 positions match TRBD1. The germline CDR1 and CDR2 sequences are SEHNR and FQNEAQ (reference sequence). The CDR3 covers 18 residues. The V segment lost 1 base and the J segment 8 bases; nucleotides outside the gene matches: 15. The CDR3 sequence is CASSLGGRGREKVEKLFF. The CDR3 DNA reads TGTGCCAGCAGCTTAGGAGGCAGGGGGCGCGAGAAGGTGGAAAAACTGTTTTTT.

The chain uses TRBV30 and TRBJ2-3, with a possible D match to TRBD1 (6 bases). The V gene's germline CDR1 is GTSNPN and CDR2 SVGIG (reference sequence). V was trimmed by 7 bases and J by 2 bases, leaving 22 bases between them. The length of the CDR3 is 16 residues. CDR3 DNA: TGTGCCTCCCACCGGATCAGACAGGCGAACACAGATACGCAGTATTTT. Translating gives CASHRIRQANTDTQYF.

The rearrangement joins TRBV7-9 to TRBJ1-2; D might be TRBD1 (5 bases). The CDR3 runs to 16 residues. V was shortened by 5 bases and J by 2 bases, with 18 bases between the two germline ends. The germline V gene has CDR1 SEHNR and CDR2 FQNEAQ (reference sequence). In nucleotides, the CDR3 is TGTGCCAGCAGCGGAGGGTGGGTCAGGGAGAACTATGGCTACACCTTC. Amino acids: CASSGGWVRENYGYTF.

The V gene is TRBV19, the J gene TRBJ2-2, with 14 bases matching TRBD2. The CDR3 contains 16 residues. The germline V gene has CDR1 LNHDA and CDR2 SQIVND (reference sequence). The V segment lost 10 bases and the J segment 6 bases; nucleotides outside the gene matches: 10. The CDR3 nucleotides read TGTGCCACTCGCGGGCCGGGACTAGCGGGAGCCGGGGAGCTGTTTTTT. Translation gives CATRGPGLAGAGELFF.